Included here is one TCR beta chain sequence, with context. The data belong to a study of blood T cell repertoires in COVID-19. Turning to the study itself: Samples of COVID-19 (acute and convalescent) were obtained from the United States, Italy and Spain. PBMCs, B-cell-depleted T cells, or T cells provided the cDNA or gDNA that made up the material.

Original methodology: Nucleated cell number was recorded as an estimate derived from reference gene primer amplification. Sequenced by immunoSEQ multiplex PCR; TCRdb stores in-frame clones only, minus some. The V and J calls and clone size come from that table; D and trimming were worked out from the DNA. Of about 80,000 clones listed, approximately 82% are singletons. The CDR3 has 17 amino acids. The germline V gene encodes CDR1 SGHVS and CDR2 FNYEAQ. The germline V and J ends were trimmed by 4 bases and 0 bases, with 15 bases remaining between them. The TCR originated in a woman aged 70 to 79 with acute or convalescent COVID-19. Sequencing was carried out using peripheral blood. This chain uses TRBV7-6 with TRBJ2-2, with D perhaps TRBD2 (6 bases). CDR3 loop: CASSSTGVGTNTGELFF. CDR3 in DNA: TGTGCCAGCAGCTCAACGGGAGTGGGTACGAACACCGGGGAGCTGTTTTTT.